The T cell receptor (beta chain) under discussion was sequenced for a study of T cells in Graves' hyperthyroidism and ophthalmopathy. This clonotype has a count of ten or more. The source material, RNA transcripts, was used to amplify TCR beta CDR3 regions. The HTBI primer set drove a first-round RT-PCR of the TCR CDR3. TCRdb independently ran MiXCR on the multiplex PCR reads; one entry per CDR3 protein. The profile covers about 710,000 distinct CDR3 sequences, with around 17% appearing a single time and under 10% taken by the ten largest. V was pared by 8 bases and J by 5 bases, with 8 bases of the junction left unmatched. The CDR3 has 15 residues.

This sequence was found in a man aged 18 to 35 with Graves' hyperthyroidism. V gene TRBV12-3 or TRBV12-4 combines with J gene TRBJ2-1; 11 nucleotides agree with TRBD2. Sequencing was performed on blood. CDR3 protein: CASLNSGRANNEQFF. CDR3 DNA: TGTGCCAGCTTAAATAGCGGGAGGGCCAACAATGAGCAGTTCTTC.